These 21 T cell receptor beta chains were sequenced from one sample in a study of blood T cell repertoires in COVID-19. The table came from immunoSEQ multiplex PCR; TCRdb's copy has only in-frame clones and leaves some out. The sample yields 350,000 to 400,000 clones, about 90% seen once. What was sequenced was peripheral blood. The receptors here all came from a man younger than 35 with active or convalescent COVID-19.

This clone was observed once. The CDR3 DNA sequence: TGTGCCAGTAACCCAGGGAGGTTTAGTTACAATGAGCAGTTCTTC. This sequence encodes CASNPGRFSYNEQFF. The rearrangement uses TRBV19 and TRBJ2-1, with D perhaps TRBD2 (6 bases). The CDR3 contains 15 residues. Germline lookup yields CDR1 LNHDA and CDR2 SQIVND (reference sequence). The V gene lost 7 bases and the J gene lost 4 bases, with 17 bases spanning the gap.

This sequence joins TRBV19 and TRBJ1-2, with TRBD1 identical over 7 bases. Per germline, CDR1 LNHDA and CDR2 SQIVND (reference sequence). The CDR3 totals 16 residues. With 6 bases clipped from V and 8 bases from J, the junction kept 18 bases outside the gene matches. The chain's CDR3 is CASSINPGRQGGGYTF. In DNA, the CDR3 is TGTGCCAGTAGCATTAACCCCGGGAGACAGGGTGGAGGCTACACCTTC. Looking up the rest from reference TRBV19 and TRBJ1-2 gives the full variable domain: DGGITQSPKYLFRKEGQNVTLSCEQNLNHDAMYWYRQDPGQGLRLIYYSQIVNDFQKGDIAEGYSVSREKKESFPLTVTSAQKNPTAFYLCASSINPGRQGGGYTFGSGTRLTVV.

This clone was observed a handful of times. The chain combines TRBV5-1 with TRBJ1-4; D unclear. The CDR3 consists of 16 residues. V dropped 3 bases and J dropped 2 bases, with 14 bases sitting between them. Germline CDR1 is SGHRS and CDR2 is YFSETQ. The CDR3 coding sequence is TGCGCCAGCAGCTCGACTACGAGCAGGACTAATGAAAAACTGTTTTTT. Protein: CASSSTTSRTNEKLFF.

The chain employs TRBV3-1 (or the pseudogene TRBV3-2) and TRBJ2-3; tentative D call: TRBD2 (5 bases). The V and J ends lost 0 bases and 7 bases respectively, with 8 bases between them. This CDR3 has 13 amino acids. Germline assignment: CDR1 LGHDT and CDR2 YNNKEL (reference sequence). This CDR3 reads CASSQDGLNTQYF. The CDR3, as DNA: TGTGCCAGCAGCCAAGATGGACTGAATACGCAGTATTTT.

The chain carries TRBV7-2 and TRBJ1-2; D unresolved. Per the germline V gene, CDR1 is SGHTA and CDR2 is FQGNSA. V was pared by 6 bases and J by 5 bases, with 10 bases between. The CDR3 contains 12 residues. The CDR3 is CASSQAIYGYTF. CDR3 sequence (DNA): TGTGCCAGCAGTCAGGCAATATATGGCTACACCTTC.

CDR3 in amino acids: CASSYSVGGGTEAFF. The CDR3 bases are TGTGCCAGCAGTTACTCGGTGGGCGGGGGCACTGAAGCTTTCTTT. The chain links TRBV6-2 or TRBV6-3 to TRBJ1-1; the D gene is possibly TRBD1 (5 bases). V lost 0 bases to trimming and J lost 4 bases, with 12 bases between them. CDR1 MNHEY and CDR2 SVGEGT come from the germline V gene. This CDR3 region has 15 residues.

The chain combines TRBV7-2 with TRBJ1-1, with TRBD1 as a possible D gene (5 bases). This CDR3 comprises 15 residues. Trimming shortened V by 3 bases and J by 4 bases, and 15 bases separated the two germline ends. Germline CDR1 SGHTA, CDR2 FQGNSA. The CDR3 DNA sequence: TGTGCCAGCAGCTTCGGGTGGGGTCAGGGCACTGAAGCTTTCTTT. It codes for CASSFGWGQGTEAFF.

This rearrangement joins TRBV7-9 to TRBJ1-3; D is perhaps TRBD1 (6 bases). The germline V gene has CDR1 SEHNR and CDR2 FQNEAQ (reference sequence). The V and J ends lost 6 bases and 5 bases respectively, with 20 bases between them. There are 16 residues in the CDR3. DNA of the CDR3: TGTGCCAGCAGGCTTCAACAGGGTTTACCACGAAACACCATATATTTT. This translates into CASRLQQGLPRNTIYF.

The chain combines TRBV5-6 with TRBJ1-2, with D possibly TRBD1 on 6 matching bases. Germline V gives CDR1 SGHDT, CDR2 YYEEEE. There are 14 residues in the CDR3. Trimming removed 1 base at V and 5 bases at J, with 12 bases between. This CDR3 is CASSLFRGTYGYTF. The CDR3 DNA sequence: TGTGCCAGCAGCTTGTTCAGGGGAACGTATGGCTACACCTTC.

The chain carries TRBV5-1 and TRBJ1-1; no firm D call. Trimming cost V 2 bases and J 4 bases, with 12 bases left between them. The CDR3 spans 14 residues. Germline CDR1 SGHRS, CDR2 YFSETQ. CDR3 DNA sequence: TGCGCCAGCAGCTTAAAAGTTTTGGCCACTGAAGCTTTCTTT. Protein sequence: CASSLKVLATEAFF.

The V and J genes are TRBV7-3 and TRBJ1-1; D perhaps matches TRBD1 (6 bases). The CDR3 has 15 amino acids. Germline loops: CDR1 SGHTA, CDR2 FQGTGA. V was trimmed by 5 bases and J by 4 bases, leaving 17 bases between them. CDR3 bases: TGTGCCAGCAGCCCCCAAGGGGGTAGGAGCACTGAAGCTTTCTTT. Its protein product is CASSPQGGRSTEAFF. The whole variable domain, filled in from reference TRBV7-3 and TRBJ1-1, reads GAGVSQTPSNKVTEKGKYVELRCDPISGHTALYWYRQSLGQGPEFLIYFQGTGAADDSGLPNDRFFAVRPEGSVSTLKIQRTERGDSAVYLCASSPQGGRSTEAFFGQGTRLTVV.

The V gene is TRBV4-2, the J gene TRBJ2-5, with a possible D match to TRBD2 (6 bases). The CDR3 has 16 residues. The V gene lost 6 bases and the J gene lost 3 bases, with 20 bases spanning the gap. The germline V gene has CDR1 LGHNA and CDR2 YNFKEQ. The CDR3 spells CASSPTVARGKETQYF. The DNA for the CDR3 is TGTGCCAGCAGTCCAACCGTCGCCCGGGGGAAAGAGACCCAGTACTTC.

Comment on this clone: Other nucleotide sequences in the sample specify the same CDR3. V is TRBV7-9 and J is TRBJ1-5, with D possibly TRBD1 on 6 matching bases. Between the trimmed V and J ends, which lost 2 bases and 4 bases, there was a span of 6 bases. The CDR3 contains 13 residues. Germline assignment: CDR1 SEHNR and CDR2 FQNEAQ (reference sequence). The CDR3 protein is CASSLQGNQPQHF. In DNA form, the CDR3 reads TGTGCCAGCAGCTTACAGGGGAATCAGCCCCAGCATTTT.

The CDR3: CASSPTGLAGGPNDYEQYF. CDR3 DNA sequence: TGTGCCAGCAGTCCTACCGGACTAGCGGGAGGACCGAACGACTACGAGCAGTACTTC. This sequence joins TRBV2 and TRBJ2-7, with 14 bases matching TRBD2. V trimming: 5 bases; J trimming: 3 bases; junction bases outside the gene matches: 15. Germline V gene lookup returns CDR1 SNHLY and CDR2 FYNNEI. This CDR3 contains 19 residues.

The chain is built from TRBV3-1 (or the pseudogene TRBV3-2) and TRBJ2-1, with 14 bases that match TRBD2. The germline V gene encodes CDR1 LGHDT and CDR2 YNNKEL (reference sequence). V gave up 1 base and J gave up 7 bases; unmatched junction bases: 3. The CDR3 covers 16 residues. The CDR3 DNA reads TGTGCCAGCAGCCAAGCCGGGACTAGCGGGAGTAATGAGCAGTTCTTC. This encodes CASSQAGTSGSNEQFF.

The chain employs TRBV27 and TRBJ1-3; 8 bases map to TRBD1. After removal of 2 bases from V and 3 bases from J, the junction contained 6 bases not matched to a gene. Germline CDR1 is MNHEY and CDR2 is SMNVEV (reference sequence). CDR3 length equals 16 residues. The CDR3 protein is CASSLQPGGLGNTIYF. CDR3 sequence (DNA): TGTGCCAGCAGTTTACAACCAGGGGGCCTTGGAAACACCATATATTTT.

The chain is built from TRBV7-9 and TRBJ2-7; 8 nucleotides align to TRBD1. CDR1 SEHNR and CDR2 FQNEAQ come from the germline V gene (reference sequence). This CDR3 has 17 residues. The ends lost 4 bases at V and 1 base at J; junction bases unmatched: 12. CDR3 DNA: TGTGCCAGCAGCTCAAGGGGAGGAGACAGGGGTTCCTACGAGCAGTACTTC. It specifies CASSSRGGDRGSYEQYF.

This clone was seen just once. The genes are TRBV6-5 and TRBJ2-5, with 12 positions matching TRBD2. This CDR3 comprises 16 residues. Germline V gives CDR1 MNHEY, CDR2 SVGAGI. Germline trimming cut 4 bases from V and 2 bases from J; bases unmatched to any gene: 5. CDR3 sequence (DNA): TGTGCCAGCAGTTTGACTAGCGGGGGCCCTCAAGAGACCCAGTACTTC. It codes for CASSLTSGGPQETQYF.

DNA of the CDR3: TGTGCCAGCAGCCTCAGACAGGGTCGGGCAGAGACCCAGTACTTC. Translation gives CASSLRQGRAETQYF. The J gene is TRBJ2-5, the V gene TRBV11-3; 7 bases agree with TRBD1. The CDR3 is 15 residues long. The germline CDR1 and CDR2 sequences are SGHNT and YENEEA. V gave up 5 bases and J gave up 4 bases; unmatched junction bases: 10.

The chain combines TRBV7-2 with TRBJ2-2; 10 positions match TRBD2. The CDR3 contains 16 residues. The V gene end was trimmed by 6 bases and the J gene end by 3 bases; junction bases not matched to a gene: 7. Looked up from germline, CDR1 is SGHTA and CDR2 is FQGNSA. The CDR3 loop is CASSRQSGRDTGELFF. CDR3 DNA: TGTGCCAGCAGTCGACAAAGCGGGAGGGACACCGGGGAGCTGTTTTTT. Looking up the rest from reference TRBV7-2 and TRBJ2-2 gives the full variable domain: GAGVSQSPSNKVTEKGKDVELRCDPISGHTALYWYRQSLGQGLEFLIYFQGNSAPDKSGLPSDRFSAERTGGSVSTLTIQRTQQEDSAVYLCASSRQSGRDTGELFFGEGSRLTVL.

J is TRBJ1-6 and V is TRBV4-3, with D possibly being TRBD1 (6 bases). This CDR3 comprises 15 residues. Trimming shortened V by 0 bases and J by 10 bases, and 13 bases separated the two germline ends. Germline CDR1 and CDR2: LGHNA and YSLEER. For the CDR3, the DNA is TGCGCCAGCAGCCAAGATAAGGGGGTAGGCTCACCCCTCCACTTT. Amino acid sequence: CASSQDKGVGSPLHF.